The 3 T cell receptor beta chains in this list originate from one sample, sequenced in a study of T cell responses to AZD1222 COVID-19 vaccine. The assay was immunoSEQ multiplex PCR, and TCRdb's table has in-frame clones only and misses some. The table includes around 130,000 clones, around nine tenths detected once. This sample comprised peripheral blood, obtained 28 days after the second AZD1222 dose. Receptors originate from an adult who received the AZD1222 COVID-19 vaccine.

DNA for the CDR3: TGCAGCGCCTCTGGCGAGATGGGACAGTTCTCCTACGAGCAGTACTTC. It encodes CSASGEMGQFSYEQYF. The chain employs TRBV29-1 and TRBJ2-7; 7 bases match TRBD1. This CDR3 comprises 16 residues. The junction had 15 bases not matched to a gene; V was cut back by 7 bases and J by 0 bases. Germline CDR1 reads SQVTM; CDR2 reads ANQGSEA.

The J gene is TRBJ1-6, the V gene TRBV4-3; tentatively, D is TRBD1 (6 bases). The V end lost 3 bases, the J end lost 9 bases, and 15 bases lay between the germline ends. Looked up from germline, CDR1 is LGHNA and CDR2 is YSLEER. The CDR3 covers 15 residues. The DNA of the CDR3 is TGCGCCAGCAGCCAGGAAACAGGGCACGGTTCACCCCTCCACTTT. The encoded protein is CASSQETGHGSPLHF.

The chain's CDR3 is CATSDFSGRTQYF. In DNA, the CDR3 is TGTGCCACCAGTGATTTCTCGGGGCGGACGCAGTATTTT. The rearrangement links TRBV24-1 to TRBJ2-3; perhaps D is TRBD1 or TRBD2 (5 bases each). CDR1 is KGHDR and CDR2 is SFDVKD in the germline V gene. Trimming stripped 1 base from V and 9 bases from J, with 10 bases between. The CDR3 sequence is 13 residues long.